Following are 32 T cell receptor beta chains from one sample sequenced in a study of blood T cell repertoires in COVID-19. The data were produced by immunoSEQ multiplex PCR, yet TCRdb's version contains in-frame clones alone and is incomplete. Of some 30,000 clones in the sample, roughly 87% were seen once. Sequencing used peripheral blood. These receptors came from a woman aged 60-75 years with active COVID-19.

This chain uses TRBV7-2 with TRBJ2-3, with a possible D match to TRBD1 (6 bases). The CDR3 covers 14 residues. Germline loops: CDR1 SGHTA, CDR2 FQGNSA. Trimming removed 5 bases at V and 2 bases at J, with 11 bases between. The CDR3 nucleotides are TGTGCCAGCAGCCCTATGGGGGCCACAGATACGCAGTATTTT. Translating it yields CASSPMGATDTQYF.

The rearrangement joins TRBV29-1 to TRBJ2-6, with D possibly matching TRBD1 (5 bases). This CDR3 contains 17 residues. Germline assignment: CDR1 SQVTM and CDR2 ANQGSEA. The V gene lost 3 bases and the J gene lost 0 bases, with 15 bases spanning the gap. CDR3 coding DNA: TGCAGCGTTGAGCAGGGTCCCCGCCGCTCTGGGGCCAACGTCCTGACTTTC. Its translation: CSVEQGPRRSGANVLTF.

The chain recombines TRBV2 with TRBJ1-5, with D perhaps matching TRBD1 (5 bases). Trimming removed 8 bases from V and 1 base from J, with 15 bases in between. Germline CDR1 reads SNHLY; CDR2 reads FYNNEI. The CDR3 is made up of 15 amino acids. CDR3 DNA: TGTGCCAGCCGGGGGATGGCTGGGAGCAATCAGCCCCAGCATTTT. Translation gives CASRGMAGSNQPQHF. Together with reference TRBV2 and TRBJ1-5, the CDR3 gives the full variable domain: EPEVTQTPSHQVTQMGQEVILRCVPISNHLYFYWYRQILGQKVEFLVSFYNNEISEKSEIFDDQFSVERPDGSNFTLKIRSTKLEDSAMYFCASRGMAGSNQPQHFGDGTRLSIL.

The V call is TRBV5-1, the J call TRBJ1-2, with 7 bases that match TRBD1. Germline V lookup: CDR1 SGHRS, CDR2 YFSETQ. V gave up 3 bases and J gave up 8 bases; unmatched junction bases: 7. The CDR3 is 13 amino acids. CDR3 in DNA: TGCGCCAGCAGCTCAACTCAGGGGGACGGCTACACCTTC. Translation: CASSSTQGDGYTF. Combining the CDR3 with reference TRBV5-1 and TRBJ1-2 gives the whole variable domain KAGVTQTPRYLIKTRGQQVTLSCSPISGHRSVSWYQQTPGQGLQFLFEYFSETQRNKGNFPGRFSGRQFSNSRSEMNVSTLELGDSALYLCASSSTQGDGYTFGSGTRLTVV.

The V gene is TRBV9, the J gene TRBJ2-3; tentative D call: TRBD2 (7 bases). The CDR3 is made up of 17 amino acids. The V gene's germline CDR1 is SGDLS and CDR2 YYNGEE. V was shortened by 0 bases and J by 1 base, with 15 bases between the two germline ends. CDR3 region: CASSVAPGGAGTDTQYF. The CDR3 nucleotides are TGTGCCAGCAGCGTAGCTCCGGGGGGCGCGGGCACAGATACGCAGTATTTT.

This chain joins TRBV6-1 and TRBJ2-1, with D tentatively TRBD2 (5 bases). Between the trimmed V and J ends, which lost 3 bases and 1 base, there was a span of 10 bases. The CDR3 totals 15 residues. Germline values: CDR1 MNHNS, CDR2 SASEGT. The chain's CDR3 is CASSEGRRSYNEQFF. CDR3 coding DNA: TGTGCCAGCAGTGAGGGAAGGAGGTCCTACAATGAGCAGTTCTTC.

The chain is built from TRBV29-1 and TRBJ2-1; 10 bases agree with TRBD1. CDR3 length equals 14 residues. Germline CDR1 is SQVTM and CDR2 is ANQGSEA. Germline trimming cut 4 bases from V and 6 bases from J; bases unmatched to any gene: 6. The CDR3 spells CSVVSGQGRNEQFF. The CDR3 nucleotides are TGCAGCGTTGTCTCGGGACAGGGGCGCAATGAGCAGTTCTTC.

CDR3 amino acids: CSVERDTEAFF. Written as DNA, the CDR3 is TGCAGCGTTGAACGGGACACTGAAGCTTTCTTT. The rearrangement links TRBV29-1 to TRBJ1-1; D is ambiguous. The CDR3 is made up of 11 amino acids. CDR1 SQVTM and CDR2 ANQGSEA come from the germline V gene. V was shortened by 2 bases and J by 3 bases, with 4 bases between the two germline ends.

The chain couples TRBV18 to TRBJ1-5; D not certain. Germline-derived CDR1 and CDR2 are KGHSH and LQKENI. The CDR3 is made up of 13 amino acids. The V gene lost 6 bases and the J gene lost 7 bases, with 13 bases spanning the gap. The CDR3 here is CASSSDGGQPQHF. CDR3 DNA sequence: TGTGCCAGCTCGTCGGACGGAGGACAGCCCCAGCATTTT.

The V gene is TRBV5-1, the J gene TRBJ1-3; D is possibly TRBD1 (6 bases). Looked up from germline, CDR1 is SGHRS and CDR2 is YFSETQ. This CDR3 region has 14 residues. Trimming removed 3 bases from V and 4 bases from J, with 11 bases in between. Here the CDR3 DNA reads TGCGCCAGCAGCTCTACGACAGGCGGAAACACCATATATTTT. It codes for CASSSTTGGNTIYF. Combining the CDR3 with reference TRBV5-1 and TRBJ1-3 gives the whole variable domain KAGVTQTPRYLIKTRGQQVTLSCSPISGHRSVSWYQQTPGQGLQFLFEYFSETQRNKGNFPGRFSGRQFSNSRSEMNVSTLELGDSALYLCASSSTTGGNTIYFGEGSWLTVV.

The rearrangement joins TRBV15 to TRBJ2-1; the match to TRBD2 covers 7 bases. Germline assignment: CDR1 LNHNV and CDR2 YYDKDF (reference sequence). There are 15 residues in the CDR3. Germline trimming cut 2 bases from V and 7 bases from J; bases unmatched to any gene: 8. In DNA, the CDR3 is TGTGCCACCAGCAGACCCGCGGGACTAACAAATGAGCAGTTCTTC. It specifies CATSRPAGLTNEQFF.

The chain has TRBV6-5 and TRBJ1-3, with a tentative D call TRBD1 (6 bases). The CDR3 consists of 12 residues. V was cut by 9 bases and J by 4 bases, with 10 bases left in between. In germline, CDR1 is MNHEY, CDR2 SVGAGI. The CDR3 loop is CASTGPGNTIYF. The CDR3 DNA reads TGTGCCAGTACAGGGCCCGGAAACACCATATATTTT.

The chain combines TRBV4-1 with TRBJ1-5, with D uncertain. Trimming stripped 0 bases from V and 2 bases from J, with 5 bases between. CDR1 and CDR2 (germline): MGHRA, YSYEKL. The CDR3 runs to 14 residues. CDR3 coding DNA: TGCGCCAGCAGCCAAGAAACGGGCAATCAGCCCCAGCATTTT. Amino acids: CASSQETGNQPQHF.

This clone was seen a handful of times. The rearrangement uses TRBV14 and TRBJ2-7; D uncertain. Germline CDR1 is SGHDN and CDR2 is FVKESK. The CDR3 has 15 residues. Between the trimmed V and J ends, which lost 0 bases and 4 bases, there was a span of 13 bases. CDR3 DNA: TGTGCCAGCAGCCAAGATCTTGACACATGGTACGAGCAGTACTTC. Translating it yields CASSQDLDTWYEQYF. Full variable domain (outside the CDR3, taken from reference TRBV14 and TRBJ2-7): EAGVTQFPSHSVIEKGQTVTLRCDPISGHDNLYWYRRVMGKEIKFLLHFVKESKQDESGMPNNRFLAERTGGTYSTLKVQPAELEDSGVYFCASSQDLDTWYEQYFGPGTRLTVT.

The chain recombines TRBV19 with TRBJ1-5, with a weak D call TRBD1 (6 bases). CDR1 is LNHDA and CDR2 is SQIVND in the germline V gene (reference sequence). The ends were cut back, 10 bases at V and 5 bases at J, with 15 bases in the middle. The CDR3 is 13 amino acids. CDR3 protein: CATRWAGDQPQHF. CDR3 DNA: TGTGCCACCAGGTGGGCAGGGGATCAGCCCCAGCATTTT.

This clone was found once. The CDR3 reads CASSSQGLGNEQFF. CDR3 DNA sequence: TGTGCCAGCAGCTCACAGGGGCTGGGGAATGAGCAGTTCTTC. This chain joins TRBV5-4 and TRBJ2-1, with 7 nucleotides matching TRBD1. CDR3 length: 14 amino acids. V was clipped by 3 bases and J by 7 bases; unmatched bases: 7. Germline V gene lookup returns CDR1 SGHNT and CDR2 YYREEE (reference sequence). Full variable domain (rest looked up from reference TRBV5-4 and TRBJ2-1): ETGVTQSPTHLIKTRGQQVTLRCSSQSGHNTVSWYQQALGQGPQFIFQYYREEENGRGNFPPRFSGLQFPNYSSELNVNALELDDSALYLCASSSQGLGNEQFFGPGTRLTVL.

This clone was counted once. This chain joins TRBV5-6 and TRBJ2-1; 9 bases agree with TRBD1. The CDR3 has 17 amino acids. With V trimmed by 4 bases and J by 3 bases, 11 bases remained unmatched. CDR1 and CDR2 (germline): SGHDT, YYEEEE. Here the CDR3 reads CASSLLFGTGFYNEQFF. The CDR3 coding sequence is TGTGCCAGCAGCCTACTGTTCGGGACAGGGTTCTACAATGAGCAGTTCTTC.

The chain is built from TRBV30 and TRBJ1-6, with D uncertain. Germline loops: CDR1 GTSNPN, CDR2 SVGIG (reference sequence). The V end lost 2 bases, the J end lost 14 bases, and 10 bases lay between the germline ends. The CDR3 totals 11 residues. CDR3 protein: CAWSPGMALHF. DNA of the CDR3: TGTGCCTGGAGTCCAGGCATGGCCCTCCACTTT.

The chain carries TRBV6-5 and TRBJ2-1, with 11 positions matching TRBD2. The CDR3 consists of 15 residues. V dropped 8 bases and J dropped 6; count of bases not matched to a gene: 9. Germline CDR1 and CDR2: MNHEY and SVGAGI. CDR3 DNA sequence: TGTGCCAGCCAACCTATAGCGGGGGGGCTCAATGAGCAGTTCTTC. Translation gives CASQPIAGGLNEQFF.

V is TRBV7-9 and J is TRBJ2-1; 7 nucleotides agree with TRBD2. From germline, CDR1 is SEHNR and CDR2 FQNEAQ (reference sequence). The ends lost 1 base at V and 2 bases at J; junction bases unmatched: 8. This CDR3 region has 17 residues. CDR3 DNA: TGTGCCAGCAGCTTAGTTTGGACCGGGGGGACCTACAATGAGCAGTTCTTC. Amino acid sequence: CASSLVWTGGTYNEQFF.

This clone came up once. The chain combines TRBV30 with TRBJ1-1; no firm D call. Looked up from germline, CDR1 is GTSNPN and CDR2 is SVGIG (reference sequence). CDR3 length: 14 residues. V was shortened by 0 bases and J by 4 bases, with 12 bases between the two germline ends. The CDR3 sequence: CAWSVDTVGTEAFF. The CDR3 coding sequence is TGTGCCTGGAGTGTAGACACCGTCGGCACTGAAGCTTTCTTT.

The V gene is TRBV3-1 (or the pseudogene TRBV3-2), the J gene TRBJ1-1, with TRBD1 as a possible D gene (6 bases). The V end lost 0 bases, the J end lost 8 bases, and 10 bases lay between the germline ends. The CDR3 loop spans 13 amino acids. The germline V gene encodes CDR1 LGHDT and CDR2 YNNKEL (reference sequence). CDR3 sequence reads: CASSQDPDREAFF. The CDR3 region has the DNA TGTGCCAGCAGCCAAGACCCAGACAGGGAAGCTTTCTTT.

The table lists this clone with a count of one. The chain joins TRBV3-1 (or the pseudogene TRBV3-2) to TRBJ2-3, with D unclear. Deletions cut 4 bases from V and 2 bases from J, with 4 bases between. Looked up from germline, CDR1 is LGHDT and CDR2 is YNNKEL (reference sequence). This CDR3 contains 12 residues. CDR3 in DNA: TGTGCCAGCAGCCCCTTCACAGATACGCAGTATTTT. This gives the protein CASSPFTDTQYF.

The chain is built from TRBV27 and TRBJ1-2; 9 positions agree with TRBD1. This CDR3 is built from 15 residues. From germline, CDR1 is MNHEY and CDR2 SMNVEV (reference sequence). V shed 0 bases and J 8 bases; nucleotides not matched to a gene: 7. This CDR3 is CASSLSRTGARGYTF. CDR3 coding DNA: TGTGCCAGCAGTTTATCCAGGACAGGGGCACGGGGCTACACCTTC.

This clone has just a few counts. V gene TRBV5-4 combines with J gene TRBJ2-7; TRBD1 aligns across 9 bases. Germline trimming cut 7 bases from V and 4 bases from J; bases unmatched to any gene: 18. The CDR3 length is 17 residues. Germline-derived CDR1 and CDR2 are SGHNT and YYREEE (reference sequence). CDR3 in DNA: TGTGCCAGCTCCGGGACAGGGACCCCTAACCATGGGTACGAGCAGTACTTC. It translates to CASSGTGTPNHGYEQYF.

This chain joins TRBV7-3 and TRBJ1-2; 8 bases agree with TRBD1. V shed 2 bases and J 9 bases; nucleotides not matched to a gene: 14. Germline V gene lookup returns CDR1 SGHTA and CDR2 FQGTGA. The CDR3 consists of 16 residues. The CDR3 DNA reads TGTGCCAGCAGCTTACTACCGGGACAGGCTTTTGTAAGCTACACCTTC. This gives the protein CASSLLPGQAFVSYTF.

This clone was picked up one time. The J gene is TRBJ2-3, the V gene TRBV29-1; D unclear. V was trimmed by 4 bases and J by 4 bases, leaving 15 bases between them. The germline gives CDR1 SQVTM, CDR2 ANQGSEA. The CDR3 runs 14 residues. CDR3: CSVASPENSDTQYF. The CDR3 DNA reads TGCAGCGTTGCTTCCCCCGAGAACTCAGATACGCAGTATTTT.

The gene calls are TRBV2 and TRBJ2-7, with 10 nucleotides matching TRBD1. The CDR3 extends over 12 amino acids. Germline values: CDR1 SNHLY, CDR2 FYNNEI. V was pared by 7 bases and J by 7 bases, with 4 bases of the junction left unmatched. The CDR3 DNA sequence: TGTGCCAGCACCGGACAGGGGGTTGAGCAGTACTTC. Translation gives CASTGQGVEQYF.

The rearrangement joins TRBV5-1 to TRBJ2-1, with 8 bases aligning to TRBD2. CDR3 length equals 13 residues. Germline assignment: CDR1 SGHRS and CDR2 YFSETQ. V lost 4 bases and J lost 7; bases outside the gene matches: 4. CDR3 DNA sequence: TGCGCCAGCAGCGAGACTAGCGCAAATGAGCAGTTCTTC. It translates to CASSETSANEQFF.

The chain joins TRBV9 to TRBJ2-1; D is unresolved. V was cut by 7 bases and J by 7 bases, with 12 bases left in between. This CDR3 contains 12 residues. CDR1 is SGDLS, CDR2 YYNGEE, per germline. The chain's CDR3 is CASGARRNEQFF. The CDR3 DNA sequence: TGTGCCAGCGGCGCGCGCAGGAATGAGCAGTTCTTC.

The CDR3: CASSLLSGIAGYTF. The DNA of the CDR3 is TGTGCCAGCAGCTTGTTGTCAGGGATCGCTGGCTACACCTTC. The chain is built from TRBV7-9 and TRBJ1-2; possible D gene TRBD1, 5 bases. Germline CDR1 reads SEHNR; CDR2 reads FQNEAQ (reference sequence). This CDR3 region has 14 residues. Trimming left V 3 bases short and J 7 bases short, with 15 bases between.

CDR3 nucleotide sequence: TGTGCCAGCACCGCCGGGACAGTTGGTGGCTACACCTTC. Its protein is CASTAGTVGGYTF. The rearrangement links TRBV6-5 to TRBJ1-2; 7 nucleotides match TRBD1. Trimming took 7 bases from V and 7 from J; bases not matched to a gene: 9. CDR3 length equals 13 residues. Per the germline V gene, CDR1 is MNHEY and CDR2 is SVGAGI.